These 17 T cell receptor beta chains originate from one sample sequenced in a study of shared clonotypes between healthy human individuals. Measured with immunoSEQ multiplex PCR; TCRdb has only the in-frame clones, and not every one. The sample lists 2 million to 2.5 million clones; 95% were seen once. The specimen was naive CD4+ T cells sorted from blood. Subset indicated: CD45RA+ positively selected. These receptors were taken from a man aged 18 to 29 in good health.

A word on this clone: Other DNA sequences in this sample translate to the same CDR3. The rearrangement links TRBV18 to TRBJ2-7; no clear D. The germline gives CDR1 KGHSH, CDR2 LQKENI. Trimming left V 3 bases short and J 2 bases short, with 5 bases between. The CDR3 is made up of 12 amino acids. In DNA, the CDR3 is TGTGCCAGCTCACCTAGAACCTACGAGCAGTACTTC. This codes for CASSPRTYEQYF.

The rearrangement links TRBV30 to TRBJ2-1, with TRBD2 matching 16 bases. This CDR3 is 15 amino acids long. J was trimmed by 14 bases and V by 0 bases; bases with no gene match: 7. In germline, CDR1 is GTSNPN, CDR2 SVGIG (reference sequence). The CDR3 bases are TGTGCCTGGAGTGTACTGGGACTAGCGGGAGGGAGAGAGTTCTTC. This encodes CAWSVLGLAGGREFF.

V is TRBV11-2 and J is TRBJ2-7, with D uncertain. V lost 0 bases and J lost 0, with 6 bases in between. Germline V gene lookup returns CDR1 SGHAT and CDR2 FQNNGV. The CDR3 runs 14 residues. CDR3 in amino acids: CASSLERHSYEQYF. The CDR3 DNA follows: TGTGCCAGCAGCTTAGAAAGACACTCCTACGAGCAGTACTTC.

This clone showed up just once. The rearrangement joins TRBV6-5 to TRBJ1-2; D unclear. Germline lookup yields CDR1 MNHEY and CDR2 SVGAGI. The CDR3 sequence is 15 residues long. The germline V and J ends were trimmed by 0 bases and 4 bases, with 12 bases remaining between them. CDR3 protein: CASSYSLKGFYGYTF. The CDR3 DNA sequence: TGTGCCAGCAGTTACTCACTCAAGGGATTCTATGGCTACACCTTC.

This clone showed up just a few times. The V call is TRBV6-1, the J call TRBJ1-1; 10 bases are a match to TRBD1. CDR1 MNHNS and CDR2 SASEGT come from the germline V gene. Losses at the gene ends were 3 bases for V and 10 bases for J; bases not matched to a gene: 5. CDR3 length: 13 residues. DNA for the CDR3: TGTGCCAGCAGTGATACGCGGGACAGGGGAGCTTTCTTT. This gives the protein CASSDTRDRGAFF.

V is TRBV9 and J is TRBJ2-3, with TRBD2 identical over 10 bases. There are 15 residues in the CDR3. The V and J ends lost 3 bases and 4 bases, in that order; junction bases with no gene match: 5. Germline-derived CDR1 and CDR2 are SGDLS and YYNGEE. The CDR3 loop is CASSDLAGVADTQYF. In DNA form, the CDR3 reads TGTGCCAGCAGCGATCTAGCGGGAGTCGCAGATACGCAGTATTTT.

CDR3 protein: CASSLGDRLNSPLHF. Here the CDR3 DNA reads TGTGCCAGCAGCTTGGGGGACAGGTTAAATTCACCCCTCCACTTT. This chain joins TRBV5-4 and TRBJ1-6, with TRBD1 matching 8 bases. CDR3 length: 15 amino acids. CDR1 SGHNT and CDR2 YYREEE come from the germline V gene (reference sequence). The V and J ends lost 0 bases and 7 bases, in that order; junction bases with no gene match: 3.

The rearrangement links TRBV6-5 to TRBJ2-7, with a weak D call TRBD1 (5 bases). The CDR3 runs to 15 residues. V shed 6 bases and J shed 0 bases, with 15 bases lying between them. Germline V gives CDR1 MNHEY, CDR2 SVGAGI. The CDR3 loop reads CASRPKQESSYEQYF. CDR3 coding DNA: TGTGCCAGCAGGCCTAAACAGGAGAGCTCCTACGAGCAGTACTTC.

The chain joins TRBV7-9 to TRBJ1-4; 7 positions match TRBD1. Germline CDR1 reads SEHNR; CDR2 reads FQNEAQ (reference sequence). Trimming at V came to 2 bases and at J to 5 bases, leaving 8 bases not matched to a gene. This CDR3 has 16 amino acids. CDR3 bases: TGTGCCAGCAGCTTATTAGACAGGGTCGGCAATGAAAAACTGTTTTTT. Translation: CASSLLDRVGNEKLFF.

The rearrangement joins TRBV7-2 to TRBJ2-7; D perhaps matches TRBD2 (6 bases). This CDR3 is built from 15 residues. Germline V gene sequence: CDR1 SGHTA, CDR2 FQGNSA. V lost 5 bases and J lost 7, with 21 bases in between. The CDR3 spells CASSRYLLAAGEQYF. The CDR3 nucleotides read TGTGCCAGCAGCCGCTATTTACTAGCTGCTGGTGAGCAGTACTTC.

This chain joins TRBV2 and TRBJ1-4, with 9 positions matching TRBD1. V trimming: 8 bases; J trimming: 5 bases; junction bases outside the gene matches: 6. Germline V gene data show CDR1 as SNHLY and CDR2 as FYNNEI. The CDR3 is made up of 14 amino acids. CDR3 sequence (DNA): TGTGCCAGCGGTACAGGGGGCGGAAATGAAAAACTGTTTTTT. This gives the protein CASGTGGGNEKLFF.

Concerning this clone itself: The same CDR3 also results from other DNA sequences found in this sample. V gene TRBV5-1 combines with J gene TRBJ1-1; the match to TRBD1 covers 10 bases. The V gene end was trimmed by 2 bases and the J gene end by 0 bases; junction bases not matched to a gene: 1. The CDR3 extends over 15 amino acids. Germline CDR1 and CDR2: SGHRS and YFSETQ. This chain's CDR3 is CASSLGTGVNTEAFF. In DNA, the CDR3 is TGCGCCAGCAGCTTAGGGACAGGGGTGAACACTGAAGCTTTCTTT.

V is TRBV12-1 and J is TRBJ1-2. TRBV12-1 is noted as a pseudogene. The CDR3 loop spans 14 amino acids. DNA of the CDR3: TGTGCCAGCAGCTTTCGCTCCCTCCATCATGGCTACACCTTC. Translated, it gives CASSFRSLHHGYTF.

This clone was recorded once. This sample also contains other DNA sequences that code for the same CDR3. This rearrangement joins TRBV18 to TRBJ2-7; TRBD1 is a possible D gene (5 bases). Germline V CDR1 and CDR2: KGHSH, LQKENI. V lost 3 bases and J lost 2, with 11 bases in between. The CDR3 contains 14 residues. The CDR3 DNA reads as TGTGCCAGCTCACCGGGAAGGACAACCTACGAGCAGTACTTC. Protein sequence: CASSPGRTTYEQYF. The full variable domain, with the rest looked up from reference TRBV18 and TRBJ2-7, is NAGVMQNPRHLVRRRGQEARLRCSPMKGHSHVYWYRQLPEEGLKFMVYLQKENIIDESGMPKERFSAEFPKEGPSILRIQQVVRGDSAAYFCASSPGRTTYEQYFGPGTRLTVT.

This sequence joins TRBV6-5 and TRBJ1-2; D uncertain. The CDR3 loop spans 13 amino acids. The germline V gene has CDR1 MNHEY and CDR2 SVGAGI. Deletions cut 7 bases from V and 4 bases from J, with 13 bases between. The CDR3 DNA reads as TGTGCCAGCACCAGGAGTGTCGTCTATGGCTACACCTTC. This sequence encodes CASTRSVVYGYTF.

The V and J genes are TRBV30 and TRBJ1-1; D is ambiguous. Germline CDR1 GTSNPN, CDR2 SVGIG (reference sequence). Trimming took off 5 bases at V and 1 base at J, with 8 bases between the two ends. This CDR3 has 12 amino acids. The CDR3 nucleotides are TGTGCCTGGGCCCGGGGGAACACTGAAGCTTTCTTT. Encoded protein: CAWARGNTEAFF.

The V gene is TRBV4-3, the J gene TRBJ1-1, with D hard to call. Trimming took 0 bases from V and 4 from J, leaving 6 bases between them. Looked up from germline, CDR1 is LGHNA and CDR2 is YSLEER. The CDR3 covers 13 residues. Here the CDR3 reads CASSQDSSTEAFF. The CDR3 DNA reads as TGCGCCAGCAGCCAAGATAGCTCCACTGAAGCTTTCTTT.